This T cell receptor (beta chain) was retrieved from a study of blood T cell repertoires in COVID-19. Study at large: From T cells, B-cell-depleted T cells, or PBMCs came the material, which was cDNA or gDNA.

The CDR3 runs to 17 residues. V lost 0 bases, J lost 4 bases, and 9 bases stayed unmatched. Using immunoSEQ multiplex PCR, the repertoire was profiled, and TCRdb retains in-frame clones only, with some absent. The repertoire consists of about 13,000 clones, with under 95% occurring once and the leading ten covering about 14%. Sequences were obtained from peripheral blood. J is TRBJ1-4 and V is TRBV5-3, with TRBD1 matching over 7 bases. TRBV5-3 is an open reading frame, and its role is uncertain. This sequence originates from a human donor in a cohort sampled during active COVID-19. This chain's CDR3 is CARSLEGGEVCNEKLFF. CDR3 sequence (DNA): TGTGCCAGAAGCTTGGAAGGGGGCGAGGTTTGTAATGAAAAACTGTTTTTT.